One and the same sample provided the 13 T cell receptor beta chains below, sequenced in a study of regulatory T cells in long-lasting Graves disease. TCR beta libraries were built with iRepertoire HTBI primers and Arm-PCR of CDR3 regions. TCRdb re-called the multiplex PCR reads through MiXCR, storing one row per CDR3 protein. The data contain some 250,000 distinct CDR3 sequences, around 17% of them singletons. Described time point: newly diagnosed GD, antithyroid drugs for less than 3 months. The TCR library used RNA extracted from PBMCs. The sample in question was peripheral blood mononuclear cells (PBMCs), obtained at new diagnosis, from a patient treated with antithyroid drugs. The source of these receptors is a female donor with Graves disease.

Many counts were recorded for this clonotype. CDR3 residues: CASSGGAGDQPQHF. The CDR3 bases are TGTGCCAGCAGTGGAGGGGCAGGAGATCAGCCCCAGCATTTT. V is TRBV2 and J is TRBJ1-5, with D possibly TRBD1 on 5 matching bases. Germline assignment: CDR1 SNHLY and CDR2 FYNNEI. This CDR3 is 14 amino acids long. With 4 bases removed from V and 5 bases from J, the gap between germline ends came to 12 bases.

The V gene is TRBV15, the J gene TRBJ1-1; unclear D gene. V shed 0 bases and J shed 0 bases, with 5 bases lying between them. Germline V gene lookup returns CDR1 LNHNV and CDR2 YYDKDF (reference sequence). CDR3 length: 14 residues. The CDR3 sequence is CATSRDAVNTEAFF. The DNA of the CDR3 is TGTGCCACCAGCAGAGATGCCGTGAACACTGAAGCTTTCTTT.

This clonotype was detected ten times or more. The rearrangement uses TRBV28 and TRBJ2-7; D is uncertain. Between the trimmed V and J ends, which lost 3 bases and 5 bases, there was a span of 23 bases. The CDR3 length is 17 residues. Per the germline V gene, CDR1 is MDHEN and CDR2 is SYDVKM. This CDR3 is CASSLMGFSAVAHEQYF. Written as DNA, the CDR3 is TGTGCCAGCAGTTTGATGGGGTTCAGTGCTGTCGCCCACGAGCAGTACTTC.

This clonotype was observed a few times. The rearrangement joins TRBV12-3 or TRBV12-4 to TRBJ1-1; D ambiguous. The CDR3 is 12 amino acids. Trimming took 2 bases from V and 4 from J, leaving 5 bases between them. The DNA for the CDR3 is TGTGCCAGCAGTTTAAATCCCACTGAAGCTTTCTTT. Amino acid sequence: CASSLNPTEAFF.

This clonotype was recorded at least ten times. V gene TRBV27 combines with J gene TRBJ2-1; TRBD1 agrees at 9 bases. J gave up 15 bases and V 5 bases, and 2 bases lay outside the gene matches. CDR1 and CDR2 from the germline V gene are MNHEY and SMNVEV (reference sequence). The CDR3 has 10 residues. CDR3 bases: TGTGCCAGCAGTGGACAGGGGACGTTCTTC. Amino acids: CASSGQGTFF.

This clonotype was counted at least ten times. This chain links TRBV30 with TRBJ2-1; TRBD1 aligns across 8 bases. The CDR3 has 11 amino acids. The germline V gene has CDR1 GTSNPN and CDR2 SVGIG (reference sequence). V trimming: 5 bases; J trimming: 6 bases; junction bases outside the gene matches: 0. The chain's CDR3 is CAWDRGNEQFF. The DNA for the CDR3 is TGTGCCTGGGACAGGGGCAATGAGCAGTTCTTC.

The chain uses TRBV28 and TRBJ1-1, with D possibly matching TRBD1 (5 bases). The CDR3 length is 14 residues. V was cut by 4 bases and J by 3 bases, with 12 bases left in between. Germline V CDR1 and CDR2: MDHEN, SYDVKM. CDR3 loop: CASSSQGGDTEAFF. CDR3 DNA sequence: TGTGCCAGCAGTTCCCAGGGCGGGGACACTGAAGCTTTCTTT.

This clonotype was counted many times. V and J are TRBV4-3 and TRBJ2-7; TRBD1 matches 8 bases. V lost 1 base to trimming and J lost 3 bases; unmatched junction nucleotides: 11. CDR3 size: 17 residues. CDR1 and CDR2 (germline): LGHNA, YSLEER. For the CDR3, the DNA is TGCGCCAGCAGCCAAGGGGGGTGGACAGGGAGGAACTACGAGCAGTACTTC. This codes for CASSQGGWTGRNYEQYF.

The table lists this clonotype with a few counts. The rearrangement joins TRBV28 to TRBJ2-6, with D perhaps matching TRBD2 (6 bases). The CDR3 runs 16 residues. Germline V gene sequence: CDR1 MDHEN, CDR2 SYDVKM. V gave up 3 bases and J gave up 4 bases, with 13 bases separating them. The CDR3 loop reads CASSFMGEAGANVLTF. CDR3 sequence (DNA): TGTGCCAGCAGTTTCATGGGGGAGGCCGGGGCCAACGTCCTGACTTTC.

This clonotype came up many times. The chain employs TRBV6-1 and TRBJ1-2; no definite D call. Trimming took off 2 bases at V and 9 bases at J, with 10 bases between the two ends. The CDR3 is 12 amino acids. Germline assignment: CDR1 MNHNS and CDR2 SASEGT. The CDR3 is CASSELGGRYTF. The CDR3 DNA reads as TGTGCCAGCAGTGAATTGGGCGGACGCTACACCTTC.

This clonotype was seen just once. The chain links TRBV11-2 to TRBJ2-3, with a possible D match to TRBD1 (6 bases). The CDR3 sequence is 16 residues long. V dropped 5 bases and J dropped 2 bases, with 17 bases sitting between them. In germline, CDR1 is SGHAT, CDR2 FQNNGV. The CDR3 bases are TGTGCCAGCAGCGTTGGTAGGAGACAGGACACAGATACGCAGTATTTT. It is translated as CASSVGRRQDTDTQYF.

The table lists this clonotype with a few counts. A much larger clone differs from this one at a single base, so this may be a read error. This likely comes from a read error, as the CDR3 has no conserved phenylalanine or tryptophan at its end. The rearrangement joins TRBV7-8 to TRBJ2-7, with TRBD1 as a possible D gene (6 bases). V was shortened by 3 bases and J by 5 bases, with 8 bases between the two germline ends. Per the germline V gene, CDR1 is SGHVS and CDR2 is FQNEAQ. CDR3 length: 12 residues. CDR3 residues: CASSFNRDEQYS. The CDR3 coding sequence is TGTGCCAGCAGCTTCAACAGGGACGAGCAGTACTCC.

This clonotype was observed many times. V usage is TRBV9 and J usage is TRBJ2-3; maybe TRBD2 (5 bases). The CDR3 length is 16 residues. CDR1 and CDR2 (germline): SGDLS, YYNGEE. The ends were cut back, 0 bases at V and 1 base at J, with 12 bases in the middle. In DNA form, the CDR3 reads TGTGCCAGCAGCGTAGCGGTTGAAGCGGGCACAGATACGCAGTATTTT. It specifies CASSVAVEAGTDTQYF.